The 22 T cell receptor beta chains reported below all come from one sample, sequenced in a study of blood T cell repertoires in COVID-19. Assay used: immunoSEQ multiplex PCR; TCRdb lists only in-frame clones, some missing. Here the sample spans around 25,000 clones, 85% to 90% being singletons. The sequenced sample was peripheral blood. The origin of the receptors is a human donor in a cohort sampled during active COVID-19.

This clone was seen a few times. This sequence joins TRBV19 and TRBJ2-7, with a possible D match to TRBD2 (5 bases). Germline CDR1 reads LNHDA; CDR2 reads SQIVND (reference sequence). V was pared by 3 bases and J by 2 bases, with 11 bases between. CDR3 length: 14 residues. CDR3 bases: TGTGCCAGTAGTATTGGGCAGCGGACCTACGAGCAGTACTTC. Residues: CASSIGQRTYEQYF. Using reference TRBV19 and TRBJ2-7 for the parts outside the CDR3, the full variable domain is DGGITQSPKYLFRKEGQNVTLSCEQNLNHDAMYWYRQDPGQGLRLIYYSQIVNDFQKGDIAEGYSVSREKKESFPLTVTSAQKNPTAFYLCASSIGQRTYEQYFGPGTRLTVT.

V gene TRBV28 combines with J gene TRBJ1-2, with D perhaps matching TRBD1 (6 bases). The CDR3 loop spans 15 amino acids. V was trimmed by 7 bases and J by 4 bases, leaving 19 bases between them. CDR1 MDHEN and CDR2 SYDVKM come from the germline V gene. The CDR3 region has the DNA TGTGCCAGCACCCAGGGTCAGGGGCCGGGCTATGGCTACACCTTC. Translated: CASTQGQGPGYGYTF.

The V and J genes are TRBV30 and TRBJ2-5; 10 bases match TRBD2. Germline V gene sequence: CDR1 GTSNPN, CDR2 SVGIG (reference sequence). V gave up 2 bases and J gave up 5 bases; unmatched junction bases: 14. The CDR3 extends over 17 amino acids. CDR3 bases: TGTGCCTGGAGTCCACCCCGTGCTAGCGGGGGTTGGGAGACCCAGTACTTC. This translates into CAWSPPRASGGWETQYF. Combining the CDR3 with reference TRBV30 and TRBJ2-5 gives the whole variable domain SQTIHQWPATLVQPVGSPLSLECTVEGTSNPNLYWYRQAAGRGLQLLFYSVGIGQISSEVPQNLSASRPQDRQFILSSKKLLLSDSGFYLCAWSPPRASGGWETQYFGPGTRLLVL.

This chain connects TRBV28 to TRBJ1-6, with 8 bases matching TRBD1. Trimming removed 5 bases from V and 11 bases from J; junction bases left unmatched: 5. The CDR3 extends over 13 amino acids. The germline V gene encodes CDR1 MDHEN and CDR2 SYDVKM. The CDR3 nucleotides are TGTGCCAGCAGTCGGACAGGGAAGGCACCCCTCCACTTT. It codes for CASSRTGKAPLHF.

The chain links TRBV5-1 to TRBJ1-1; tentatively, D is TRBD1 (5 bases). V lost 0 bases to trimming and J lost 2 bases, with 11 bases between them. The CDR3 length is 15 residues. Germline CDR1 and CDR2: SGHRS and YFSETQ. CDR3 in amino acids: CASSLASQANTEAFF. CDR3 DNA: TGCGCCAGCAGCTTGGCCTCACAGGCTAACACTGAAGCTTTCTTT.

Here the CDR3 reads CASSFGQGSEKLFF. As DNA, the CDR3 is TGTGCCAGCAGCTTCGGACAGGGGTCGGAAAAACTGTTTTTT. This chain connects TRBV5-6 to TRBJ1-4; 9 positions agree with TRBD1. CDR1 and CDR2 (germline): SGHDT, YYEEEE. The CDR3 consists of 14 residues. Trimming removed 2 bases from V and 8 bases from J; junction bases left unmatched: 4.

The chain joins TRBV27 to TRBJ2-6, with unresolved D. Germline CDR1 is MNHEY and CDR2 is SMNVEV (reference sequence). V gave up 6 bases and J gave up 2 bases, with 8 bases separating them. CDR3 length: 14 amino acids. CDR3 sequence reads: CASSLQTGANVLTF. The CDR3 DNA follows: TGTGCCAGCAGCCTTCAGACTGGGGCCAACGTCCTGACTTTC.

The J gene is TRBJ1-2, the V gene TRBV4-1; tentative D call: TRBD1 (6 bases). Germline V lookup: CDR1 MGHRA, CDR2 YSYEKL. V lost 0 bases and J 7 bases, leaving 9 bases between the germline ends. CDR3 length: 13 amino acids. Here the CDR3 DNA reads TGCGCCAGCAGCCAAGAGGGGGCAAGTGGCTACACCTTC. Translated, it gives CASSQEGASGYTF.

The V and J genes are TRBV18 and TRBJ1-1, with 11 bases aligning to TRBD1. CDR3 length: 15 residues. Germline V gene lookup returns CDR1 KGHSH and CDR2 LQKENI. V was pared by 4 bases and J by 1 base, with 2 bases of the junction left unmatched. CDR3 loop: CASSLGTGGNTEAFF. As DNA, the CDR3 is TGTGCCAGCTCACTCGGGACAGGGGGGAACACTGAAGCTTTCTTT.

CDR3 nucleotide sequence: TGTGCCAGTACCTCAGGGTGGGAGCAGTACTTC. Translation: CASTSGWEQYF. V usage is TRBV19 and J usage is TRBJ2-7; possibly TRBD1 for D (5 bases). CDR3 length: 11 amino acids. The V gene lost 7 bases and the J gene lost 7 bases, with 11 bases spanning the gap. Germline CDR1 reads LNHDA; CDR2 reads SQIVND (reference sequence).

V is TRBV7-9 and J is TRBJ1-1; D possibly corresponds to TRBD1 (5 bases). Per germline, CDR1 SEHNR and CDR2 FQNEAQ (reference sequence). The CDR3 length is 16 residues. The germline V and J ends were trimmed by 1 base and 1 base, with 13 bases remaining between them. The CDR3 DNA is TGTGCCAGCAGCTTAGGTCAAAGGGGTAGGAACACTGAAGCTTTCTTT. Translation gives CASSLGQRGRNTEAFF.

This chain links TRBV2 with TRBJ1-2; no clear D gene. The CDR3 loop spans 13 amino acids. The V gene's germline CDR1 is SNHLY and CDR2 FYNNEI. The V and J ends lost 7 bases and 4 bases respectively, with 13 bases between them. The CDR3 nucleotides are TGTGCCAGCAATACCAACAGTTTCTATGGCTACACCTTC. It translates to CASNTNSFYGYTF.

This chain uses TRBV7-9 with TRBJ1-1; 8 positions match TRBD1. The CDR3 covers 15 residues. V shed 1 base, J shed 3 bases, and the junction held 4 bases outside the gene matches. CDR1 and CDR2 (germline): SEHNR, FQNEAQ (reference sequence). The CDR3 loop is CASSLGGQGDTEAFF. The DNA of the CDR3 is TGTGCCAGCAGCTTAGGCGGACAGGGAGACACTGAAGCTTTCTTT.

V and J are TRBV29-1 and TRBJ2-7, with D possibly matching TRBD1 (6 bases). The CDR3 consists of 13 residues. Germline V gene sequence: CDR1 SQVTM, CDR2 ANQGSEA. V lost 3 bases to trimming and J lost 0 bases, with 9 bases between them. The CDR3 nucleotides read TGCAGCGTTGAGGGGGCCAACTCCTACGAGCAGTACTTC. This codes for CSVEGANSYEQYF.

The chain's CDR3 is CASMRDGGELFF. The CDR3 bases are TGTGCCAGCATGCGGGATGGCGGGGAGCTGTTTTTT. This sequence joins TRBV6-4 and TRBJ2-2; D is possibly TRBD2 (6 bases). CDR1 is MRHNA, CDR2 SNTAGT, per germline. V shed 7 bases and J shed 7 bases, with 10 bases lying between them. This CDR3 is 12 amino acids long.

The chain links TRBV19 to TRBJ1-5; possibly TRBD1 for D (5 bases). The V end was cut by 3 bases, the J end by 3 bases, with 12 bases between. The germline gives CDR1 LNHDA, CDR2 SQIVND (reference sequence). There are 15 residues in the CDR3. The chain's CDR3 is CASSIPRAPNQPQHF. CDR3 DNA sequence: TGTGCCAGTAGTATCCCCAGGGCGCCCAATCAGCCCCAGCATTTT.

The V call is TRBV7-2, the J call TRBJ2-4, with D perhaps TRBD1 (5 bases). Trimming took off 2 bases at V and 0 bases at J, with 20 bases between the two ends. CDR3 length equals 19 residues. Germline lookup yields CDR1 SGHTA and CDR2 FQGNSA. The CDR3 loop reads CASSLIQAPYLLAKNIQYF. In DNA, the CDR3 is TGTGCCAGCAGCTTAATACAGGCCCCGTACCTATTAGCCAAAAACATTCAGTACTTC.

The V gene is TRBV5-4, the J gene TRBJ2-3; TRBD2 matches 8 bases. After removal of 0 bases from V and 1 base from J, the junction contained 4 bases not matched to a gene. The germline V gene has CDR1 SGHNT and CDR2 YYREEE (reference sequence). The CDR3 is made up of 16 amino acids. DNA for the CDR3: TGTGCCAGCAGCTTGGGCGGGAGGCCGGGCACAGATACGCAGTATTTT. Its translation: CASSLGGRPGTDTQYF.

The chain joins TRBV3-1 (or the pseudogene TRBV3-2) to TRBJ1-2; TRBD1 matches 8 bases. CDR3 size: 13 residues. The germline CDR1 and CDR2 sequences are LGHDT and YNNKEL (reference sequence). V shed 4 bases and J 5 bases; nucleotides not matched to a gene: 3. CDR3 nucleotides: TGTGCCAGCAGCCCCAGACAGGGGTATGGCTACACCTTC. Protein: CASSPRQGYGYTF.

The CDR3 reads CASRTGESYGYTF. In nucleotides, the CDR3 is TGTGCCAGCAGGACAGGGGAAAGCTATGGCTACACCTTC. The V call is TRBV2, the J call TRBJ1-2; 8 nucleotides line up with TRBD1. CDR1 and CDR2 from the germline V gene are SNHLY and FYNNEI. The CDR3 totals 13 residues. The V segment lost 6 bases and the J segment 4 bases; nucleotides outside the gene matches: 4.

This rearrangement joins TRBV6-5 to TRBJ1-1, with no clear D. In germline, CDR1 is MNHEY, CDR2 SVGAGI. The V and J ends lost 6 bases and 0 bases respectively, with 5 bases between them. The CDR3 has 12 residues. CDR3: CASRRVNTEAFF. Here the CDR3 DNA reads TGTGCCAGCAGGAGGGTGAACACTGAAGCTTTCTTT.

This chain links TRBV6-1 with TRBJ2-5; TRBD2 aligns across 10 bases. CDR1 is MNHNS, CDR2 SASEGT, per germline. J was trimmed by 2 bases and V by 2 bases; bases with no gene match: 2. The CDR3 covers 15 residues. The CDR3 sequence is CASSETLAGQETQYF. The CDR3 DNA sequence: TGTGCCAGCAGTGAAACACTAGCGGGACAAGAGACCCAGTACTTC.